These 10 T cell receptor beta chains originate from one sample sequenced in a study of Tregs in tolerant kidney transplant recipients. The nonmyeloablative bone marrow transplants came from related graft donors, with transient mixed chimerism. Generated by immunoSEQ multiplex PCR, the TCRdb table keeps only in-frame clones and is missing some. The sample lists approximately 82,000 clones, 90% to 95% occurring once. Sample: CD4+ T cells from blood (PBMCs), taken 12 months after the transplant. These receptors originate from a human patient who received a combined kidney and bone marrow transplant. Some T cells may be graft donor cells.

This clone was counted once. The chain employs TRBV7-2 and TRBJ1-2, with a tentative D call TRBD1 (5 bases). Germline CDR1 and CDR2: SGHTA and FQGNSA. This CDR3 is built from 18 residues. V shed 0 bases and J shed 0 bases, with 17 bases lying between them. The CDR3 sequence is CASSLAAGGLTANYGYTF. CDR3 nucleotides: TGTGCCAGCAGCTTAGCCGCGGGGGGACTAACGGCTAACTATGGCTACACCTTC.

V and J are TRBV7-9 and TRBJ2-1; D is perhaps TRBD1 (6 bases). Deletions cut 4 bases from V and 3 bases from J, with 13 bases between. The CDR3 is made up of 15 amino acids. Germline V CDR1 and CDR2: SEHNR, FQNEAQ (reference sequence). CDR3 coding DNA: TGTGCCAGCAGCTCGAGAGGGACAAACTACAATGAGCAGTTCTTC. The encoded protein is CASSSRGTNYNEQFF.

Here the CDR3 reads CASSLVQSYEQYF. The DNA for the CDR3 is TGTGCCAGCAGTTTAGTACAAAGCTACGAGCAGTACTTC. The rearrangement links TRBV28 to TRBJ2-7; D gene unclear. Looked up from germline, CDR1 is MDHEN and CDR2 is SYDVKM. This CDR3 is built from 13 residues. Trimming stripped 2 bases from V and 3 bases from J, with 8 bases between.

The CDR3 loop reads CASSLVGTVNTEAFF. The CDR3 region has the DNA TGTGCCAGCAGCTTAGTCGGGACAGTGAACACTGAAGCTTTCTTT. The chain carries TRBV11-3 and TRBJ1-1; 7 bases map to TRBD1. The CDR3 runs to 15 residues. V shed 1 base and J 0 bases; nucleotides not matched to a gene: 2. Germline V gives CDR1 SGHNT, CDR2 YENEEA.

The chain couples TRBV7-3 to TRBJ2-1, with 8 bases that match TRBD2. CDR3 size: 13 residues. Germline assignment: CDR1 SGHTA and CDR2 FQGTGA. V dropped 4 bases and J dropped 7; count of bases not matched to a gene: 3. This chain's CDR3 is CASSSTSENEQFF. The DNA for the CDR3 is TGTGCCAGCAGCTCGACTAGCGAGAATGAGCAGTTCTTC.

V usage is TRBV6-5 and J usage is TRBJ2-1, with 7 bases fitting TRBD2. The V gene's germline CDR1 is MNHEY and CDR2 SVGAGI. This CDR3 region has 16 residues. V gave up 0 bases and J gave up 2 bases; unmatched junction bases: 4. The CDR3 DNA follows: TGTGCCAGCAGTTACTCAGGCGGGAGACCCTACAATGAGCAGTTCTTC. Residues: CASSYSGGRPYNEQFF.

This clone was seen once. The DNA of the CDR3 is TGTGCCAGCAGTTATCAGGGGGTTGGAGGCTACACCTTC. Residues: CASSYQGVGGYTF. J is TRBJ1-2 and V is TRBV6-1; 7 bases align to TRBD1. CDR3 size: 13 residues. The germline V gene has CDR1 MNHNS and CDR2 SASEGT. V shed 5 bases, J shed 8 bases, and the junction held 8 bases outside the gene matches.

The chain joins TRBV4-3 to TRBJ1-3, with D possibly being TRBD1 (5 bases). Germline V gene data show CDR1 as LGHNA and CDR2 as YSLEER. There are 20 residues in the CDR3. V lost 1 base, J lost 1 base, and 23 bases lay in between. The CDR3 is CASSQGIPGLWGASGNTIYF. CDR3 coding DNA: TGCGCCAGCAGCCAAGGGATACCGGGACTCTGGGGAGCATCTGGAAACACCATATATTTT.

This clone was counted between two and nine times. The CDR3 DNA reads as TGTGCCAGCAGTGAACAGGGGACAGCCACCGGGGAGCTGTTTTTT. The encoded protein is CASSEQGTATGELFF. The J gene is TRBJ2-2, the V gene TRBV2, with 7 bases fitting TRBD1. Trimming took 2 bases from V and 4 from J; bases not matched to a gene: 4. This CDR3 is 15 amino acids long. CDR1 and CDR2 (germline): SNHLY, FYNNEI.

Only a few counts were recorded for this clone. This chain uses TRBV5-6 with TRBJ1-4; 8 bases fit TRBD1. This CDR3 contains 14 residues. Looked up from germline, CDR1 is SGHDT and CDR2 is YYEEEE. The V gene end was trimmed by 3 bases and the J gene end by 8 bases; junction bases not matched to a gene: 6. The CDR3 loop is CASSSGQGIEKLFF. CDR3 coding DNA: TGTGCCAGCAGCTCCGGACAGGGTATAGAAAAACTGTTTTTT.